The TCR beta chain described here comes from a study of early T cells in non-severe SARS-CoV-2 infection. At least ten counts were recorded for this clonotype. TCRdb reprocessed the 5' RACE reads via MiXCR and lists one record per CDR3 protein. Seen here are tens of thousands of distinct CDR3 sequences, over 4% observed once, and the top ten hold under 8%. Trimming took off 9 bases at V and 7 bases at J, with 10 bases between the two ends. This CDR3 has 11 amino acids. Germline CDR1 LNHDA, CDR2 SQIVND (reference sequence). The rearrangement links TRBV19 to TRBJ2-1; maybe TRBD2 (6 bases). This TCR derives from an adult who was a healthcare worker with PCR-confirmed SARS-CoV-2 infection or an uninfected control (not recorded which). Source: whole blood, taken at baseline. CDR3 nucleotide sequence: TGTGCCAGCGGGGGTGTAAATGAGCAGTTCTTC. It translates to CASGGVNEQFF.